These 17 T cell receptor beta chains were all obtained from the same sample, sequenced in a study of T cell responses to AZD1222 COVID-19 vaccine. Measured with immunoSEQ multiplex PCR; TCRdb has only the in-frame clones, and not every one. The table lists 150,000 to 180,000 clones, approximately 91% of them singletons. Specimen: peripheral blood, collected after recovery from COVID-19. The source of these receptors is an adult who had recovered from COVID-19.

CDR3 region: CASSQEAPRWAAVAYEQYF. The CDR3 DNA sequence: TGTGCCAGCAGCCAAGAGGCTCCGAGGTGGGCGGCGGTGGCCTACGAGCAGTACTTC. The V call is TRBV4-2, the J call TRBJ2-7; D is ambiguous. Germline V CDR1 and CDR2: LGHNA, YNFKEQ. The V end was cut by 0 bases, the J end by 2 bases, with 23 bases between. The CDR3 spans 19 residues.

The J gene is TRBJ2-5, the V gene TRBV11-2, with 9 bases identical to TRBD1. Germline CDR1 SGHAT, CDR2 FQNNGV. This CDR3 comprises 16 residues. V lost 1 base to trimming and J lost 4 bases; unmatched junction nucleotides: 7. The CDR3 protein is CASSLAAGTGIETQYF. Written as DNA, the CDR3 is TGTGCCAGCAGCTTAGCTGCCGGGACAGGGATAGAGACCCAGTACTTC.

The chain recombines TRBV19 with TRBJ2-4, with TRBD1 matching over 9 bases. Germline assignment: CDR1 LNHDA and CDR2 SQIVND (reference sequence). V was pared by 5 bases and J by 0 bases, with 5 bases of the junction left unmatched. The CDR3 length is 16 residues. CDR3 sequence (DNA): TGTGCCAGTAGTCCAAACAGGGGGCAAGCCAAAAACATTCAGTACTTC. Its translation: CASSPNRGQAKNIQYF.

The chain links TRBV27 to TRBJ2-3, with D tentatively TRBD1 (5 bases). In germline, CDR1 is MNHEY, CDR2 SMNVEV (reference sequence). V lost 7 bases, J lost 2 bases, and 19 bases lay in between. This CDR3 has 16 amino acids. The CDR3: CASTPGWGTTTDTQYF. CDR3 in DNA: TGTGCCAGCACTCCCGGCTGGGGCACGACCACAGATACGCAGTATTTT.

A remark on this clone: At one end, the junction sequence differs from germline, possibly due to a read error. V is TRBV15 and J is TRBJ1-4, with D hard to call. CDR1 is LNHNV, CDR2 YYDKDF, per germline (reference sequence). The CDR3 covers 17 residues. The CDR3 sequence is CATSREIGRATNEKLFF. The CDR3 bases are TGTGCCACCAGCAGAGAAATTGGGCGGGCAACGAATGAAAAACTGTTTTTT.

This CDR3 is CASSSDRASNQPQHF. As DNA, the CDR3 is TGTGCCAGCAGCTCAGACAGGGCTAGCAATCAGCCCCAGCATTTT. The chain carries TRBV6-5 and TRBJ1-5, with TRBD1 matching 7 bases. Per the germline V gene, CDR1 is MNHEY and CDR2 is SVGAGI. The CDR3 is made up of 15 amino acids. V lost 6 bases, J lost 0 bases, and 5 bases stayed unmatched.

The J gene is TRBJ2-2, the V gene TRBV6-5; D perhaps matches TRBD2 (6 bases). The CDR3 is 16 residues long. Germline V gene lookup returns CDR1 MNHEY and CDR2 SVGAGI. Trimming stripped 2 bases from V and 8 bases from J, with 18 bases between. The CDR3 bases are TGTGCCAGCAGTTACAGGGTCGTCGGGAGTACTGGGGAGCTGTTTTTT. This codes for CASSYRVVGSTGELFF.

This clone was seen a few times. This CDR3 is CASSPGAEADTQYF. CDR3 nucleotides: TGTGCCAGCAGCCCTGGGGCCGAGGCGGATACGCAGTATTTT. The chain has TRBV6-2 or TRBV6-3 and TRBJ2-3, with D possibly TRBD1 on 5 matching bases. Deletions cut 6 bases from V and 6 bases from J, with 16 bases between. CDR3 size: 14 residues. CDR1 MNHEY and CDR2 SVGEGT come from the germline V gene.

The CDR3 protein is CATSDLERGAGELFF. DNA of the CDR3: TGTGCCACCAGTGATTTGGAGAGGGGGGCCGGGGAGCTGTTTTTT. This rearrangement joins TRBV24-1 to TRBJ2-2; D could derive from TRBD1 or TRBD2 (6 bases each). Per the germline V gene, CDR1 is KGHDR and CDR2 is SFDVKD. Trimming removed 0 bases at V and 6 bases at J, with 10 bases between. The CDR3 spans 15 residues.

Here the CDR3 DNA reads TGTGCCACCCAGACAGGGGGCAAGGATTCACCCCTCCACTTT. Protein: CATQTGGKDSPLHF. This chain uses TRBV19 with TRBJ1-6, with 10 bases identical to TRBD1. From germline, CDR1 is LNHDA and CDR2 SQIVND (reference sequence). The CDR3 loop spans 14 amino acids. Trimming at V came to 10 bases and at J to 8 bases, leaving 8 bases not matched to a gene. The complete variable domain, with remaining parts taken from reference TRBV19 and TRBJ1-6, reads DGGITQSPKYLFRKEGQNVTLSCEQNLNHDAMYWYRQDPGQGLRLIYYSQIVNDFQKGDIAEGYSVSREKKESFPLTVTSAQKNPTAFYLCATQTGGKDSPLHFGNGTRLTVT.

This sequence joins TRBV28 and TRBJ1-5; D possibly corresponds to TRBD1 (5 bases). V was pared by 6 bases and J by 6 bases, with 18 bases between. Germline CDR1 is MDHEN and CDR2 is SYDVKM. The CDR3 loop spans 15 amino acids. DNA of the CDR3: TGTGCCAGCAGAAGTTTTCGGTCGGGGCCTCAGCCCCAGCATTTT. Translating gives CASRSFRSGPQPQHF.

The rearrangement links TRBV5-6 to TRBJ1-2; D gene ambiguous. Germline V gene sequence: CDR1 SGHDT, CDR2 YYEEEE. The CDR3 length is 14 residues. Trimming stripped 2 bases from V and 3 bases from J, with 11 bases between. The CDR3 DNA follows: TGTGCCAGCAGCTTCCGGGCCGGACACTATGGCTACACCTTC. Protein product: CASSFRAGHYGYTF.

The genes are TRBV28 and TRBJ1-5; D gene uncertain. V was clipped by 2 bases and J by 7 bases, with 12 bases between them. The germline gives CDR1 MDHEN, CDR2 SYDVKM. CDR3 length equals 14 residues. CDR3 nucleotide sequence: TGTGCCAGCAGTTTACGGGGAATCGGACAGCCCCAGCATTTT. Protein: CASSLRGIGQPQHF.

This clone appeared once. The sample holds other DNA sequences that translate to the same CDR3. V usage is TRBV18 and J usage is TRBJ2-1; 7 bases fit TRBD2. V gave up 3 bases and J gave up 0 bases; unmatched junction bases: 2. Germline CDR1 reads KGHSH; CDR2 reads LQKENI. The CDR3 is made up of 15 amino acids. CDR3: CASSPGGSSYNEQFF. CDR3 in DNA: TGTGCCAGCTCACCCGGCGGGAGCTCCTACAATGAGCAGTTCTTC.

This clone was counted a single time. V gene TRBV2 combines with J gene TRBJ2-7; TRBD2 might be the D (6 bases). Trimming took off 1 base at V and 3 bases at J, with 13 bases between the two ends. This CDR3 spans 15 amino acids. Germline V gene lookup returns CDR1 SNHLY and CDR2 FYNNEI. CDR3 residues: CASSEGSGDLYEQYF. CDR3 DNA: TGTGCCAGCAGTGAAGGTAGCGGAGACCTCTACGAGCAGTACTTC.

This clone was seen a few times. The chain couples TRBV5-1 to TRBJ2-1, with D perhaps TRBD2 (5 bases). Trimming left V 4 bases short and J 9 bases short, with 14 bases between. The germline V gene has CDR1 SGHRS and CDR2 YFSETQ. This CDR3 comprises 13 residues. CDR3 in amino acids: CASSPGRGFEQFF. As DNA, the CDR3 is TGCGCCAGCAGCCCGGGTCGGGGTTTTGAGCAGTTCTTC.

V gene TRBV25-1 combines with J gene TRBJ1-6; TRBD1 matches 7 bases. Trimming cost V 4 bases and J 6 bases; bases outside gene matches: 3. Germline V lookup: CDR1 MGHDK, CDR2 SYGVNS. This CDR3 comprises 14 residues. The CDR3, as DNA: TGTGCCAGCAGTGGCCAGGGGGGTAATTCACCCCTCCACTTT. Translation: CASSGQGGNSPLHF.